This T cell receptor (beta chain) was obtained from a study of blood T cell repertoires in COVID-19. Study summary: T cells, B-cell-depleted T cells, or PBMCs supplied cDNA or gDNA.

Per the original data handling: Reference gene primer amplification gave nucleated cell count estimates. TCRdb keeps only in-frame clones here, not all; method: immunoSEQ multiplex PCR. Clonal size and the V and J genes are those of that table, whereas D and trimming came from the DNA. The repertoire holds a few hundred thousand clones, with roughly 87% as singletons. Germline CDR1 SGDLS, CDR2 YYNGEE. This CDR3 has 15 residues. Between the trimmed V and J ends, which lost 4 bases and 4 bases, there was a span of 18 bases. This sequence originates from a woman aged 25 to 45 with acute or convalescent COVID-19. Material for sequencing was peripheral blood. The chain is built from TRBV9 and TRBJ2-7; possible D gene TRBD2, 6 bases. This CDR3 reads CASSPRLVSEYEQYF. DNA for the CDR3: TGTGCCAGCAGCCCCAGACTAGTATCAGAGTACGAGCAGTACTTC.